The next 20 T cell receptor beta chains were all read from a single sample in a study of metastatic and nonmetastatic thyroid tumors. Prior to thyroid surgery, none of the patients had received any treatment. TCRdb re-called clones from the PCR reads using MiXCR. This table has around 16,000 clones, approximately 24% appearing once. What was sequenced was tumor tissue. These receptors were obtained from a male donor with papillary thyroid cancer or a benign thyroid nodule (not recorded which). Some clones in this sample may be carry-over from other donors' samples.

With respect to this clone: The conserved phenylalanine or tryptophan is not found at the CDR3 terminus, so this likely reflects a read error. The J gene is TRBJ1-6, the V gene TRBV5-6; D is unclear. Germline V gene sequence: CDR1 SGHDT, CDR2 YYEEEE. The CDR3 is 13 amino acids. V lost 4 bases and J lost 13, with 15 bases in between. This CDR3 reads CASSPNRNCPLHS. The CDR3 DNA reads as TGTGCCAGCAGCCCTAACCGTAATTGTCCCCTCCACTCT.

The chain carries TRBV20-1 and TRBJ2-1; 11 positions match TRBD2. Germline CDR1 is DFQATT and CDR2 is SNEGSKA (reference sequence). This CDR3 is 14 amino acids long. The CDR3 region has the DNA TGCAGGGCTCTTCTAGCGGGGGGCAACAATGAGCAGTTCTTC. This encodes CRALLAGGNNEQFF.

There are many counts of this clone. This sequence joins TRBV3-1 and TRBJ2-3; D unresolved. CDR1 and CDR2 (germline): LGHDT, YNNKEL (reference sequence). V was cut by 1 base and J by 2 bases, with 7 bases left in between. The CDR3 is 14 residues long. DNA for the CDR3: TGTGCCAGCAGCCAAGGAACCTTCACAGATACGCAGTATTTT. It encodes CASSQGTFTDTQYF.

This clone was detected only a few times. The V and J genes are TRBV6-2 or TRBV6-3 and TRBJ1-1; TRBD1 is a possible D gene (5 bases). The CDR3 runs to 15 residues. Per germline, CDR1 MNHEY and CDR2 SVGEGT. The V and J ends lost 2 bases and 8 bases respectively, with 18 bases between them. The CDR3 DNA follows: TGTGCCAGCAGTTACGGGGCACCGCGGATGGGGGAAGCTTTCTTT. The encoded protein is CASSYGAPRMGEAFF.

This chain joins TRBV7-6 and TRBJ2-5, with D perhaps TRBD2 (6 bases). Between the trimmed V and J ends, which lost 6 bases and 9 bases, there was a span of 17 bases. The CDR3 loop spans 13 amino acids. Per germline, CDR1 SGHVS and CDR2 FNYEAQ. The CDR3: CASRGGVWEAQYF. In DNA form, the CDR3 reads TGTGCCAGCAGAGGAGGGGTGTGGGAGGCCCAGTACTTC.

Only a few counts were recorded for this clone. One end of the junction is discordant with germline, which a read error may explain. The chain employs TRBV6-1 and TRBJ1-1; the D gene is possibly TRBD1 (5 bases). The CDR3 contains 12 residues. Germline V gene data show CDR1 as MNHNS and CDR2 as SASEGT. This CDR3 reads CASSQGTYEALF. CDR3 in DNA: TGTGCCAGCAGTCAGGGAACATATGAAGCTTTATTT.

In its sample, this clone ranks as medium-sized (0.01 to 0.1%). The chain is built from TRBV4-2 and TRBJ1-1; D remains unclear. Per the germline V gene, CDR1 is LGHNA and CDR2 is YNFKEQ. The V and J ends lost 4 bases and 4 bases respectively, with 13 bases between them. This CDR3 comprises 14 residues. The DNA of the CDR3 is TGTGCCAGCAGCCGCCTCACTTCGGGCACTGAAGCTTTCTTT. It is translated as CASSRLTSGTEAFF.

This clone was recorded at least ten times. The CDR3 region is CASSFRGNSDTQYF. The CDR3 DNA is TGTGCCAGCAGCTTCCGGGGGAACTCAGATACGCAGTATTTT. The gene calls are TRBV11-1 and TRBJ2-3, with D possibly being TRBD2 (6 bases). The CDR3 is made up of 14 amino acids. In germline, CDR1 is SGHAT, CDR2 FQDESV (reference sequence). Between the trimmed V and J ends, which lost 3 bases and 4 bases, there was a span of 11 bases.

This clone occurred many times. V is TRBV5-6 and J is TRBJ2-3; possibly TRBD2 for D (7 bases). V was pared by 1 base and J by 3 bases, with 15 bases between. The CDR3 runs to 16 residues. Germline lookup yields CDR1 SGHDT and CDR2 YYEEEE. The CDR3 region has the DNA TGTGCCAGCAGCTTGCGCGGGGGCCAGAGGACAGATACGCAGTATTTT. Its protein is CASSLRGGQRTDTQYF. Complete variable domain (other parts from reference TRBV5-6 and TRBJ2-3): DAGVTQSPTHLIKTRGQQVTLRCSPKSGHDTVSWYQQALGQGPQFIFQYYEEEERQRGNFPDRFSGHQFPNYSSELNVNALLLGDSALYLCASSLRGGQRTDTQYFGPGTRLTVL.

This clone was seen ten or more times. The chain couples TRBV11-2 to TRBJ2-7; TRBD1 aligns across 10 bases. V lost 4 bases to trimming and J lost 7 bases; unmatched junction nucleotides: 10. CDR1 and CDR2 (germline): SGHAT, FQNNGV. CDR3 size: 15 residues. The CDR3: CASSWPGQGILEQYF. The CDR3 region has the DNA TGTGCCAGCAGCTGGCCGGGACAGGGGATCCTAGAGCAGTACTTC.

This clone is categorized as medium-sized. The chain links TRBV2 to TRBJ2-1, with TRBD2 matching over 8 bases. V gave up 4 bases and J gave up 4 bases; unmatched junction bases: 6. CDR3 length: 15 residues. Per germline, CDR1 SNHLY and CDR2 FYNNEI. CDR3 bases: TGTGCCAGCAGTGCACGGGGGGGCTCGTACAATGAGCAGTTCTTC. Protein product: CASSARGGSYNEQFF.

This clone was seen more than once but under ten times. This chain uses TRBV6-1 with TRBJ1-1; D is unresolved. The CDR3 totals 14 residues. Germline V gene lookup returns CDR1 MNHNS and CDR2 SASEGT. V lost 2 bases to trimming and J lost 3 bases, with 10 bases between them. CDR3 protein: CASSELGGYTEAFF. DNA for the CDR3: TGTGCCAGCAGTGAACTAGGCGGGTACACTGAAGCTTTCTTT.

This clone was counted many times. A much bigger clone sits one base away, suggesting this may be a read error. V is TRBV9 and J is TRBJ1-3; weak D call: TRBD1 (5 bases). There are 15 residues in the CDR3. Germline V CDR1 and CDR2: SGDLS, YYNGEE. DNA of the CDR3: TGTGCCAGCAGCGTAGACCAGGGCTCTGGAAACACCACATATTTT. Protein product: CASSVDQGSGNTTYF.

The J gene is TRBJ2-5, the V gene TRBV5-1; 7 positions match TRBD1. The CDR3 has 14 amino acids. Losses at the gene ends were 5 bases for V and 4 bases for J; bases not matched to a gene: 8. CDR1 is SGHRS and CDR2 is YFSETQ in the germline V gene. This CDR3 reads CASRPTGYGETQYF. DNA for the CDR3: TGCGCCAGCAGGCCGACAGGGTACGGAGAGACCCAGTACTTC.

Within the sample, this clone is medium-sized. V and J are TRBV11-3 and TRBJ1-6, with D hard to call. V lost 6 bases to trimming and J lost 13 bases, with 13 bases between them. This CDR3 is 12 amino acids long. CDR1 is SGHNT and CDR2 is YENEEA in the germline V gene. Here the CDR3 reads CASSESGGPLHF. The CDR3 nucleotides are TGTGCCAGCAGTGAATCGGGAGGTCCCCTCCACTTT. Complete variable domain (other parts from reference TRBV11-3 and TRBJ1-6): EAGVVQSPRYKIIEKKQPVAFWCNPISGHNTLYWYLQNLGQGPELLIRYENEEAVDDSQLPKDRFSAERLKGVDSTLKIQPAELGDSAVYLCASSESGGPLHFGNGTRLTVT.

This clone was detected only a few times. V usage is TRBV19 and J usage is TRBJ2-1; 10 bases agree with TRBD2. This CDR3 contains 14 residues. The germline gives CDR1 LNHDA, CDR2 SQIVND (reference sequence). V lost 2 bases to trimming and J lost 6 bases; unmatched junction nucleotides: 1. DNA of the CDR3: TGTGCCAGTAGTATAAGCGGGAGGGCCAATGAGCAGTTCTTC. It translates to CASSISGRANEQFF.

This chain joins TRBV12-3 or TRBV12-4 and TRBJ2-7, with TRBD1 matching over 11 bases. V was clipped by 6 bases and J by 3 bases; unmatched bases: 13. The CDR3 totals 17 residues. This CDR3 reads CASRVRLAGQGDYEQYF. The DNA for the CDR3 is TGTGCCAGCAGAGTCAGACTCGCGGGACAGGGGGACTACGAGCAGTACTTC.

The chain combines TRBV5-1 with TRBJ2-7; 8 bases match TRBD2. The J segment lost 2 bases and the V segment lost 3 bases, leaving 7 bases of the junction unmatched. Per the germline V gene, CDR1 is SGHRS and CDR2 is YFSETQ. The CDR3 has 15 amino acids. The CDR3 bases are TGCGCCAGCAGCTCACCGGGACTAGGCACCTACGAGCAGTACTTC. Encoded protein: CASSSPGLGTYEQYF.

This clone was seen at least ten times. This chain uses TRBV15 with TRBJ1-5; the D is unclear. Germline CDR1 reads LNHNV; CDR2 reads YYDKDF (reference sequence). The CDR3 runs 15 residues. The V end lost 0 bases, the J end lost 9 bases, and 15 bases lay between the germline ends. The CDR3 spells CATSRDADGPSPQHF. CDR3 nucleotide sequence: TGTGCCACCAGCAGAGATGCGGACGGTCCGTCGCCCCAGCATTTT.

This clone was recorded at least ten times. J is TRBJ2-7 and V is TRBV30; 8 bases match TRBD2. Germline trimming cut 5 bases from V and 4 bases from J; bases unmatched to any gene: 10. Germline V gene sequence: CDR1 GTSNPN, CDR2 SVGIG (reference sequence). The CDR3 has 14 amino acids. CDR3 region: CAWGPGGGPYEQYF. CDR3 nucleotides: TGTGCCTGGGGCCCCGGGGGGGGCCCATACGAGCAGTACTTC.